This TCR beta chain was recorded in a study of shared clonotypes between healthy human individuals. Naivety among CD8 cells was defined by CD45RO negativity and positive CCR7 selection, thereby excluding terminally differentiated effector memory CD45RA+ cells. The V and J ends lost 2 bases and 6 bases respectively, with 8 bases between them. Germline loops: CDR1 MNHEY, CDR2 SVGAGI. The CDR3 is 12 residues long. Regarding this clone: The same CDR3 also results from other DNA sequences found in this sample.

Clones were sequenced by immunoSEQ multiplex PCR, and TCRdb holds only the in-frame ones, with some missing. Among about 2.1 million clones listed, around 95% were seen once. Sequenced: naive CD8+ T cells from PBMCs. J is TRBJ2-7 and V is TRBV6-5; possibly TRBD1 for D (5 bases). The TCR comes from a man between 18 and 29 years old in good health. Some clones in this sample may be carry-over from other donors' samples. CDR3 loop: CASSYRGGEQYF. The CDR3 DNA is TGTGCCAGCAGTTACAGGGGTGGCGAGCAGTACTTC.